The clone carrying this TCR beta chain was picked up many times. Its antigen is unidentified. The data were taken from a study of T cell repertoires in cytomegalovirus infection. The overall study: Public TCR beta signatures indicated both CMV infection and matching HLA type.

V was pared by 4 bases and J by 5 bases, with 17 bases between. The CDR3 contains 16 residues. Germline CDR1 LGHNA, CDR2 YSLEER. TCRdb reprocessed the reads via MiXCR and lists one record per CDR3 protein. The data hold some 100,000 distinct CDR3 sequences, with more than 20% observed a single time. Overall study results and limits: In two of eight donors, the top clonotype was HLA-C-restricted CMV-specific. Summed public TCR beta family frequency identified CMV carriers bearing the relevant HLA.

The sequenced sample was CD8+ T cells from PBMCs. This receptor was obtained from a human donor in good health (CMV status not recorded). Some clones in this sample may be carry-over from other donors' samples. The V and J genes are TRBV4-3 and TRBJ2-2; possible D gene TRBD1, 6 bases. The CDR3 nucleotides read TGCGCCAGCAGCCGAGGACAGCCCGCGCGGACCGGGGAGCTGTTTTTT. Its translation: CASSRGQPARTGELFF.